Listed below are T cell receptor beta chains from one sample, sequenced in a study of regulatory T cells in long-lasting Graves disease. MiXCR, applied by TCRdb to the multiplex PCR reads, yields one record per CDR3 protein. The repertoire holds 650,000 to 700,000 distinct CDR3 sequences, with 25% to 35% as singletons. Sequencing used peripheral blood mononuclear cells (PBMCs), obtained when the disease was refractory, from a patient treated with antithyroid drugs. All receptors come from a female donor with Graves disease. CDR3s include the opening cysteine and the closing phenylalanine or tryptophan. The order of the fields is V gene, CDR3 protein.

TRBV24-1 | CATSDGATFQETQYF
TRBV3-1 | CASSPESSLWSPLHF
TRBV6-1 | CASSEFDRGQYQETQYF
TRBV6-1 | CASSAGQRNYGYTF
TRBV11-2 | CASSLDPRDNEKLFF
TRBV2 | CASSRGTGGNQPQHF
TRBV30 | CAWNHGRDRGLHEQYF
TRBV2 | CASSEGRAYGYTF
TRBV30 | CAWSPDPYGYTF
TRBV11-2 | CASSWNRVTDTQYF
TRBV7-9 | CASSLAQQEWDLGYTF
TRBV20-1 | CSARGGIDTEAFF
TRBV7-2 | CASSPGSGSYEQYF
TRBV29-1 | CSVFVRLGAEAFF
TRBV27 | CASSVRSGTVSPLHF
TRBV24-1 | CATSDAGTGGGETQYF
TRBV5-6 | CASSLAGLGAETQYF
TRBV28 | CASIQGNLDTIYF
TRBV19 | CASSIDRDRTEAFF
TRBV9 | CASSGGLLNEQFF
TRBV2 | CASSESGYGYTF
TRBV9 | CAGSPRTDYNEQFF